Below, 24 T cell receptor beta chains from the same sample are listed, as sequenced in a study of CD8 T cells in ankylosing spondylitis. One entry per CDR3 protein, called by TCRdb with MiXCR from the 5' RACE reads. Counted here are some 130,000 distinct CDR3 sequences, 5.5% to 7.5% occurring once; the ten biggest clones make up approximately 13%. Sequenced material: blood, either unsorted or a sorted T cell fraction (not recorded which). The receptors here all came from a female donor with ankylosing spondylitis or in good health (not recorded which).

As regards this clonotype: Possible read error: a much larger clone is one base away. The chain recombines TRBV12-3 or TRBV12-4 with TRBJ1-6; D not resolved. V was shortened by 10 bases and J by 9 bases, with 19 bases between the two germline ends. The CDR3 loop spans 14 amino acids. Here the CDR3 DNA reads TGTGCCACTCGTAGCGGGTGGGTCTGTTCACCCCTCCACTTT. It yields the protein CATRSGWVCSPLHF.

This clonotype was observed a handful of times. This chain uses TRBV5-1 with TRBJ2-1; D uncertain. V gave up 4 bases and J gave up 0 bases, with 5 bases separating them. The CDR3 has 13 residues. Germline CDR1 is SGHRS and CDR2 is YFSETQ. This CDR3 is CASSADSYNEQFF. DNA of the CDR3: TGCGCCAGCAGCGCGGACTCCTACAATGAGCAGTTCTTC.

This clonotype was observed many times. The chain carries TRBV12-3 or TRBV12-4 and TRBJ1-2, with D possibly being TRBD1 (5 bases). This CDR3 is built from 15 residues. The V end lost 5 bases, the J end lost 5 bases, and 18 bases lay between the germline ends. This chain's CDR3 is CASSTDPGRLYGYTF. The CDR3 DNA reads TGTGCCAGCAGTACCGACCCGGGACGGCTTTATGGCTACACCTTC.

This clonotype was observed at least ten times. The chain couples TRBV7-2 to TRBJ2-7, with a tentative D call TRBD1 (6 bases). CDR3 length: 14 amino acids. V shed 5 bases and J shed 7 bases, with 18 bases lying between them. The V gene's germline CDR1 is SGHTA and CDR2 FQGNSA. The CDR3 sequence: CASSPEQGLGEQYF. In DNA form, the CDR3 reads TGTGCCAGCAGCCCGGAACAGGGTTTGGGGGAGCAGTACTTC. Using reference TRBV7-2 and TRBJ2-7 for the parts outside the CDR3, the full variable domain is GAGVSQSPSNKVTEKGKDVELRCDPISGHTALYWYRQSLGQGLEFLIYFQGNSAPDKSGLPSDRFSAERTGGSVSTLTIQRTQQEDSAVYLCASSPEQGLGEQYFGPGTRLTVT.

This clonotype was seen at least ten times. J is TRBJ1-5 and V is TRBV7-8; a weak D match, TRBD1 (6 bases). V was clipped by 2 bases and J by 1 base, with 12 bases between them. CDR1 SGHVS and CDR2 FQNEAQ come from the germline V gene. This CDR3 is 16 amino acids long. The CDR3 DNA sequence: TGTGCCAGCAGCTTACAGGGAGGGGGAAGCAATCAGCCCCAGCATTTT. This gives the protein CASSLQGGGSNQPQHF. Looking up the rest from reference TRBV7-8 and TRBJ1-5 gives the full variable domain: GAGVSQSPRYKVAKRGQDVALRCDPISGHVSLFWYQQALGQGPEFLTYFQNEAQLDKSGLPSDRFFAERPEGSVSTLKIQRTQQEDSAVYLCASSLQGGGSNQPQHFGDGTRLSIL.

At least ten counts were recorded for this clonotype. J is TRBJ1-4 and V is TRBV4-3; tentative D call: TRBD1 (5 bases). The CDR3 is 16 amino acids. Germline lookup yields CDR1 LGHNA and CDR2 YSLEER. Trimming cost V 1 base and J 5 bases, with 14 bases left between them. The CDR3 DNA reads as TGCGCCAGCAGCCAAGTTGCCCCGGGACGGAATGAAAAACTGTTTTTT. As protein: CASSQVAPGRNEKLFF.

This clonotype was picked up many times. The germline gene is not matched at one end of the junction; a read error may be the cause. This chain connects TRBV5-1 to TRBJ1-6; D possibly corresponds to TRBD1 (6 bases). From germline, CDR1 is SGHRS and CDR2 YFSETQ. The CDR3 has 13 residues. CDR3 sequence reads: CASSLQGNSPLHF. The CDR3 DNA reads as TGTGCCAGCAGTCTACAGGGAAATTCACCCCTCCACTTT.

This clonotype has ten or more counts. CDR3 coding DNA: TGTGCCAGCGGAGTCTGGGGGGGGGCGGATGAAGCTTTCTTT. Protein product: CASGVWGGADEAFF. The gene calls are TRBV25-1 and TRBJ1-1; perhaps TRBD1 as D (6 bases). CDR1 is MGHDK, CDR2 SYGVNS, per germline. There are 14 residues in the CDR3. Trimming removed 8 bases at V and 7 bases at J, with 20 bases between.

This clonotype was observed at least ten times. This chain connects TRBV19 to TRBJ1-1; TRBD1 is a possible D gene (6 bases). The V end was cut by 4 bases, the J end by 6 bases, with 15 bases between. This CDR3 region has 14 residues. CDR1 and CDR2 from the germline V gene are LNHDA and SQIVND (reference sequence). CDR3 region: CASSTGHSPPEAFF. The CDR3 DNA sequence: TGTGCCAGTAGTACGGGACACAGCCCTCCTGAAGCTTTCTTT.

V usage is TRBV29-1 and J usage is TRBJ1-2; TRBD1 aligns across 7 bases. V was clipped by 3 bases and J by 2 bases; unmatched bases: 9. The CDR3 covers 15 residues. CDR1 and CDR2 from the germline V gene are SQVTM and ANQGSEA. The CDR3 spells CSVENKGQVNYGYTF. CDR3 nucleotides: TGCAGCGTTGAGAATAAAGGACAGGTGAACTATGGCTACACCTTC.

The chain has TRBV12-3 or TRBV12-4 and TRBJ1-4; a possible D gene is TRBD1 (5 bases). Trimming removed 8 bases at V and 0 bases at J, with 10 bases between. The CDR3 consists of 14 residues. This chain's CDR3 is CASGDDPTNEKLFF. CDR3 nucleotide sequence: TGTGCCAGCGGGGACGATCCAACTAATGAAAAACTGTTTTTT.

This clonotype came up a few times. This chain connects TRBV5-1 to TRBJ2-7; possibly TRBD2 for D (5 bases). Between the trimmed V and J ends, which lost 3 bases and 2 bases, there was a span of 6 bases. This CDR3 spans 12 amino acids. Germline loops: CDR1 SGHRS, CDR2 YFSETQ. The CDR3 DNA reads TGCGCCAGCAGCTCCGGGACCTACGAGCAGTACTTC. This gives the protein CASSSGTYEQYF.

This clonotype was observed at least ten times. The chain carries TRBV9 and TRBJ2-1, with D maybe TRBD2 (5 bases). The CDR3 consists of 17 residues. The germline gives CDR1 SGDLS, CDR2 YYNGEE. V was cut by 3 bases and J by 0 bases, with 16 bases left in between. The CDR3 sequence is CASSGPPGESSYNEQFF. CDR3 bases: TGTGCCAGCAGCGGCCCCCCCGGGGAAAGCTCCTACAATGAGCAGTTCTTC.

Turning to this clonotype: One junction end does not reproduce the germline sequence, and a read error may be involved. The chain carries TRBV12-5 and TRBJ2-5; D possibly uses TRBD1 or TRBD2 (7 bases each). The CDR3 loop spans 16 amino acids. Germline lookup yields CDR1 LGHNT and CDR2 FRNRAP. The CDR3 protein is CASGRRTGLDQATQYF. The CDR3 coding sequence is TGCGCTAGTGGTCGCCGGACAGGACTAGACCAAGCGACCCAGTACTTC. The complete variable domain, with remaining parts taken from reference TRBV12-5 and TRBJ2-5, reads DARVTQTPRHKVTEMGQEVTMRCQPILGHNTVFWYRQTMMQGLELLAYFRNRAPLDDSGMPKDRFSAEMPDATLATLKIQPSEPRDSAVYFCASGRRTGLDQATQYFGPGTRLLVL.

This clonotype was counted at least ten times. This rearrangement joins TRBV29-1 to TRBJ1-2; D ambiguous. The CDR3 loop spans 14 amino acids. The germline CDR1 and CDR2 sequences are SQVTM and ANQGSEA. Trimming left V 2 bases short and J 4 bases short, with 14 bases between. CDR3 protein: CSVENARKGYGYTF. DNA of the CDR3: TGCAGCGTTGAAAACGCCCGAAAAGGCTATGGCTACACCTTC.

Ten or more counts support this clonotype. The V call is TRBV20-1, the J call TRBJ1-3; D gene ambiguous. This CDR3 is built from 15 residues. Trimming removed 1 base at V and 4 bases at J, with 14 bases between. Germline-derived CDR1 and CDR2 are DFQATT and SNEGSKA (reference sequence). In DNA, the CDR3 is TGCAGTGCTAGAGTACAGAGTCCTGCGGGAAACACCATATATTTT. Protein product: CSARVQSPAGNTIYF.

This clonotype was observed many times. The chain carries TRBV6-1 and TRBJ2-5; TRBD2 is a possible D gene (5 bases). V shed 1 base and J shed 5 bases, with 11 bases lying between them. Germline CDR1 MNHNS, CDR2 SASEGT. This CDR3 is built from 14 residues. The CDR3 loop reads CASSEVGGMETQYF. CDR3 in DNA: TGTGCCAGCAGTGAAGTAGGAGGAATGGAGACCCAGTACTTC.

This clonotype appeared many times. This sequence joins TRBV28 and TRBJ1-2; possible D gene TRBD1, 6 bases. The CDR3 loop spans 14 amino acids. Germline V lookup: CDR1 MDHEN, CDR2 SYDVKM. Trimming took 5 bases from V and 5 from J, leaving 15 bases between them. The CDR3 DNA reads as TGTGCCAGCAGTCCTCCCGGGGGCTCTTATGGCTACACCTTC. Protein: CASSPPGGSYGYTF.

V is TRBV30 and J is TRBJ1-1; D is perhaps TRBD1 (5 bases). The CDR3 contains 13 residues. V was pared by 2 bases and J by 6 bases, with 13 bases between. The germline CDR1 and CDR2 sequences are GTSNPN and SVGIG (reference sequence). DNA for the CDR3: TGTGCCTGGAGTTACCTCCAGACAGCTGAAGCTTTCTTT. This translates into CAWSYLQTAEAFF.

In DNA, the CDR3 is TGTGCCAGCAACGAGCAAGGGGTTTTTGAAGCTTTCTTT. It yields the protein CASNEQGVFEAFF. V usage is TRBV12-3 or TRBV12-4 and J usage is TRBJ1-1, with a tentative D call TRBD1 (5 bases). V shed 7 bases and J shed 7 bases, with 16 bases lying between them. The CDR3 length is 13 residues.

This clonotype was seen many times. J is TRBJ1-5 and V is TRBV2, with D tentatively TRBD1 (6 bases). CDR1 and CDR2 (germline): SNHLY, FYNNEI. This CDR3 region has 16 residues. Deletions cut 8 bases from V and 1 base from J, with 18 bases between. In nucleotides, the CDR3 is TGTGCCAGCGCCTCGAAAGGGGGTCGGAGCAATCAGCCCCAGCATTTT. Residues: CASASKGGRSNQPQHF.

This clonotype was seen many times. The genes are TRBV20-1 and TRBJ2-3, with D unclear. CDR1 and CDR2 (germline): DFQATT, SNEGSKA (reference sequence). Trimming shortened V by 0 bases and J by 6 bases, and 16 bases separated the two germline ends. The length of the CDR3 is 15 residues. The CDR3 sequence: CSARDIPAFGDTQYF. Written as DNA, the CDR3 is TGCAGTGCTAGAGATATTCCAGCCTTCGGGGATACGCAGTATTTT.

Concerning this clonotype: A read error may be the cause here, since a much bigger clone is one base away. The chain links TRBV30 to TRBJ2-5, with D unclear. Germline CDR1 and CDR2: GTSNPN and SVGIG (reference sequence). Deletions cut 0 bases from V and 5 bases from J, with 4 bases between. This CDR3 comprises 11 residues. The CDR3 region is CAWSVGETQYF. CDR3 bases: TGTGCCTGGAGTGTAGGGGAGACCCAGTACTTC.

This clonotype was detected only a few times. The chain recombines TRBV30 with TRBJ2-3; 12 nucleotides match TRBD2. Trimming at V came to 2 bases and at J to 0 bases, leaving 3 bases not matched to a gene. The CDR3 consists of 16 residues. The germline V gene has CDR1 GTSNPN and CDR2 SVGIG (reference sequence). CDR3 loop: CAWSQLAGGSTDTQYF. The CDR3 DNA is TGTGCCTGGAGTCAACTAGCGGGGGGTAGCACAGATACGCAGTATTTT.